This T cell receptor beta chain was obtained from a study of patients and donors after allogeneic stem cell transplantation. TCRdb reanalysed the RT-PCR reads using MiXCR and keeps one entry per CDR3 protein. The table records some 200,000 distinct CDR3 sequences, roughly two fifths of them present only once. The CDR3 sequence is 16 residues long. Material for sequencing was blood, either unsorted or a sorted T cell fraction (not recorded which). The chain carries TRBV21-1 and TRBJ1-5; whether TRBD1, the table's D call, matches the DNA was not checked. TRBV21-1 is classified as a pseudogene. This TCR derives from a human donor who was either an allogeneic HSCT recipient or a stem cell or donor lymphocyte infusion donor (not recorded which). It is not recorded whose cells these are; they may come from a transplant donor. CDR3 amino acids: CASTPGGPTSNQPQHF. The CDR3 DNA reads as TGTGCCAGCACCCCGGGGGGCCCGACGAGCAATCAGCCCCAGCATTTT.